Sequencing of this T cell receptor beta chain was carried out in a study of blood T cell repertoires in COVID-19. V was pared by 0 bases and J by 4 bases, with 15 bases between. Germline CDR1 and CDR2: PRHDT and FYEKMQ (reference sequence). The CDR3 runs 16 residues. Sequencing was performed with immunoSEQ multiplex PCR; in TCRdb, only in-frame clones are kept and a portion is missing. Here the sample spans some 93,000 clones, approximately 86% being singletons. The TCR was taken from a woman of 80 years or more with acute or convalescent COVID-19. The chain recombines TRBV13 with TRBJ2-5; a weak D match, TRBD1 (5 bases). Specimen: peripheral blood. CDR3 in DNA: TGTGCCAGCAGCTTAGGATTCAGGGCCCTTGGAGAGACCCAGTACTTC. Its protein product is CASSLGFRALGETQYF.